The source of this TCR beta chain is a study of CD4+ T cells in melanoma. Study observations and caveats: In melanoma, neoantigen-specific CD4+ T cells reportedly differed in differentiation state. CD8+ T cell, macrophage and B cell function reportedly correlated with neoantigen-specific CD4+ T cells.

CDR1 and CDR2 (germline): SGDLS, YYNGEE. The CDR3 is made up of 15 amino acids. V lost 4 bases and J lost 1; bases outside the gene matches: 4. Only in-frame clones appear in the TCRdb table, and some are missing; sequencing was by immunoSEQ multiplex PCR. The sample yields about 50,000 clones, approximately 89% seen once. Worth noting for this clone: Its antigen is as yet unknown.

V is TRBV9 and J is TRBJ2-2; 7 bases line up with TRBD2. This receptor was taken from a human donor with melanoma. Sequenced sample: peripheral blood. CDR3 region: CASSTLAGNTGELFF. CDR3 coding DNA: TGTGCCAGCAGCACTTTAGCGGGGAACACCGGGGAGCTGTTTTTT. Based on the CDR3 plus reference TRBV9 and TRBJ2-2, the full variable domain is DSGVTQTPKHLITATGQRVTLRCSPRSGDLSVYWYQQSLDQGLQFLIQYYNGEERAKGNILERFSAQQFPDLHSELNLSSLELGDSALYFCASSTLAGNTGELFFGEGSRLTVL.